This T cell receptor (beta chain) was obtained from a study of control samples from healthy donors and cancer patients. The ends lost 5 bases at V and 3 bases at J; junction bases unmatched: 9. The germline V gene encodes CDR1 MNHEY and CDR2 SMNVEV (reference sequence). This CDR3 comprises 16 residues. Clones were sequenced by immunoSEQ multiplex PCR, and TCRdb holds only the in-frame ones, with some missing. The sample yields approximately 84,000 clones, 90% to 95% seen once. The chain combines TRBV27 with TRBJ2-5, with 10 bases lining up with TRBD2. The source is a man aged 25-45 years in good health. Specimen: blood. The CDR3 DNA sequence: TGTGCCAGCAGTCTCCTCGCCAGCGGGGGGGAAGAGACCCAGTACTTC. Protein sequence: CASSLLASGGEETQYF.